These 24 T cell receptor beta chains originate from one sample sequenced in a study of cytomegalovirus exposure and HLA in healthy donors. The PCR employed 60 Vbeta primers together with 13 Jbeta primers. This table comes from immunoSEQ multiplex PCR, and its TCRdb copy is limited to in-frame clones, with some not included. Of 150,000 to 200,000 clones listed, around 81% are singletons. What was sequenced was PBMCs. Source of these receptors: a woman between 40 and 50 years old in good health and CMV-seronegative.

The genes are TRBV5-5 and TRBJ2-1; TRBD2 aligns across 8 bases. The CDR3 loop spans 17 amino acids. Germline loops: CDR1 SGHKS, CDR2 YYEKEE (reference sequence). V trimming: 4 bases; J trimming: 2 bases; junction bases outside the gene matches: 11. The CDR3 region is CASSTGLARSPYNEQFF. The CDR3 bases are TGTGCCAGCAGCACCGGACTAGCTCGATCCCCCTACAATGAGCAGTTCTTC.

The chain combines TRBV7-8 with TRBJ1-1, with a weak D call TRBD1 (6 bases). The germline V gene encodes CDR1 SGHVS and CDR2 FQNEAQ. The CDR3 length is 15 residues. The V end was cut by 5 bases, the J end by 0 bases, with 13 bases between. CDR3 sequence: CASSLVGGMNTEAFF. As DNA, the CDR3 is TGTGCCAGCAGCCTGGTAGGGGGAATGAACACTGAAGCTTTCTTT.

This rearrangement joins TRBV19 to TRBJ1-2; TRBD1 is a possible D gene (6 bases). Germline V gives CDR1 LNHDA, CDR2 SQIVND (reference sequence). The CDR3 runs 13 residues. The V gene lost 7 bases and the J gene lost 3 bases, with 12 bases spanning the gap. The CDR3, as DNA: TGTGCCAGTACCAGGGGCCCAGACTATGGCTACACCTTC. Translation gives CASTRGPDYGYTF. Complete variable domain (other parts from reference TRBV19 and TRBJ1-2): DGGITQSPKYLFRKEGQNVTLSCEQNLNHDAMYWYRQDPGQGLRLIYYSQIVNDFQKGDIAEGYSVSREKKESFPLTVTSAQKNPTAFYLCASTRGPDYGYTFGSGTRLTVV.

This clone was seen a single time. The chain is built from TRBV5-1 and TRBJ2-7; D is perhaps TRBD2 (5 bases). Looked up from germline, CDR1 is SGHRS and CDR2 is YFSETQ. Trimming stripped 0 bases from V and 3 bases from J, with 16 bases between. The CDR3 length is 16 residues. In DNA form, the CDR3 reads TGCGCCAGCAGCTTGGCGGATAGAGGGTCGAGCTACGAGCAGTACTTC. Its translation: CASSLADRGSSYEQYF.

The chain joins TRBV18 to TRBJ1-1; 7 nucleotides line up with TRBD1. With 5 bases clipped from V and 1 base from J, the junction kept 10 bases outside the gene matches. This CDR3 region has 16 residues. CDR1 and CDR2 (germline): KGHSH, LQKENI. CDR3 nucleotides: TGTGCCAGCTCAATCTCGAGTCGGACAGGGAACACTGAAGCTTTCTTT. Protein sequence: CASSISSRTGNTEAFF.

This chain joins TRBV5-1 and TRBJ2-3, with D tentatively TRBD1 (6 bases). The CDR3 extends over 13 amino acids. Germline V CDR1 and CDR2: SGHRS, YFSETQ. Trimming removed 7 bases at V and 4 bases at J, with 13 bases between. CDR3 nucleotide sequence: TGCGCCAGCCGTCTGGGGGCGGCAGATACGCAGTATTTT. Translated, it gives CASRLGAADTQYF.

This clone was picked up one time. The CDR3 bases are TGTGCCAGCCACAAGGGGTCCGAGCAGACCGGGGAGCTGTTTTTT. Its protein product is CASHKGSEQTGELFF. J is TRBJ2-2 and V is TRBV5-4; D possibly corresponds to TRBD1 (5 bases). This CDR3 contains 15 residues. V was pared by 7 bases and J by 5 bases, with 18 bases between. Looked up from germline, CDR1 is SGHNT and CDR2 is YYREEE (reference sequence).

The chain carries TRBV29-1 and TRBJ2-7, with 7 bases lining up with TRBD1. V trimming: 3 bases; J trimming: 5 bases; junction bases outside the gene matches: 7. The CDR3 contains 13 residues. The germline gives CDR1 SQVTM, CDR2 ANQGSEA. DNA of the CDR3: TGCAGCGTTGACCTTCGACAGGGCGACGAGCAGTACTTC. Translation gives CSVDLRQGDEQYF.

This chain joins TRBV30 and TRBJ1-1; D is ambiguous. Trimming stripped 3 bases from V and 8 bases from J, with 13 bases between. This CDR3 contains 12 residues. The germline gives CDR1 GTSNPN, CDR2 SVGIG (reference sequence). Written as DNA, the CDR3 is TGTGCCTGGAGCAAAGGAGTATTCGAAGCTTTCTTT. This translates into CAWSKGVFEAFF.

The chain recombines TRBV28 with TRBJ2-3, with 8 bases lining up with TRBD2. Germline CDR1 reads MDHEN; CDR2 reads SYDVKM. The CDR3 covers 15 residues. V lost 5 bases to trimming and J lost 5 bases; unmatched junction nucleotides: 9. The CDR3 nucleotides are TGTGCCAGCAGTCAAACTAGCGGTGGTAGAGATACGCAGTATTTT. This sequence encodes CASSQTSGGRDTQYF.

In its sample, this clone was seen once. J is TRBJ1-2 and V is TRBV9; the D is unclear. Germline V gene lookup returns CDR1 SGDLS and CDR2 YYNGEE. The CDR3 sequence is 14 residues long. Trimming removed 0 bases from V and 4 bases from J, with 10 bases in between. CDR3 amino acids: CASSVVEQPYGYTF. The DNA for the CDR3 is TGTGCCAGCAGCGTAGTGGAACAGCCCTATGGCTACACCTTC.

The chain couples TRBV28 to TRBJ2-3; tentatively, D is TRBD2 (5 bases). This CDR3 has 15 residues. Trimming took 2 bases from V and 0 from J, leaving 9 bases between them. Germline loops: CDR1 MDHEN, CDR2 SYDVKM. CDR3 coding DNA: TGTGCCAGCAGTTTAGTGCTAGCTAGCACAGATACGCAGTATTTT. Encoded protein: CASSLVLASTDTQYF. The variable domain in full, completed from reference TRBV28 and TRBJ2-3, reads DVKVTQSSRYLVKRTGEKVFLECVQDMDHENMFWYRQDPGLGLRLIYFSYDVKMKEKGDIPEGYSVSREKKERFSLILESASTNQTSMYLCASSLVLASTDTQYFGPGTRLTVL.

The chain employs TRBV5-1 and TRBJ2-7; 8 bases are a match to TRBD2. CDR3 length: 13 residues. Germline CDR1 is SGHRS and CDR2 is YFSETQ. With 4 bases clipped from V and 3 bases from J, the junction kept 3 bases outside the gene matches. CDR3 sequence reads: CASSRTSGYEQYF. In DNA form, the CDR3 reads TGCGCCAGCAGCCGAACTAGCGGCTACGAGCAGTACTTC.

The chain combines TRBV27 with TRBJ2-3; D is perhaps TRBD2 (5 bases). The V gene's germline CDR1 is MNHEY and CDR2 SMNVEV (reference sequence). V was clipped by 0 bases and J by 1 base, with 8 bases between them. This CDR3 region has 15 residues. This CDR3 reads CASSLSGVGTDTQYF. The CDR3 bases are TGTGCCAGCAGTTTATCGGGAGTCGGCACAGATACGCAGTATTTT.

The chain is built from TRBV5-1 and TRBJ2-1; perhaps TRBD2 as D (6 bases). The V gene lost 0 bases and the J gene lost 0 bases, with 10 bases spanning the gap. CDR1 and CDR2 (germline): SGHRS, YFSETQ. CDR3 length: 16 residues. The CDR3 DNA is TGCGCCAGCAGCTTGGAACTAGCTAGCTCCTACAATGAGCAGTTCTTC. Encoded protein: CASSLELASSYNEQFF. Full variable domain (rest looked up from reference TRBV5-1 and TRBJ2-1): KAGVTQTPRYLIKTRGQQVTLSCSPISGHRSVSWYQQTPGQGLQFLFEYFSETQRNKGNFPGRFSGRQFSNSRSEMNVSTLELGDSALYLCASSLELASSYNEQFFGPGTRLTVL.

This rearrangement joins TRBV6-5 to TRBJ2-7; 11 nucleotides align to TRBD2. The CDR3 extends over 14 amino acids. The germline V gene has CDR1 MNHEY and CDR2 SVGAGI. The ends lost 6 bases at V and 5 bases at J; junction bases unmatched: 6. Here the CDR3 DNA reads TGTGCCAGCAGCCCCGCGACTAGCGGGAACGAGCAGTACTTC. Protein product: CASSPATSGNEQYF.

The chain has TRBV11-3 and TRBJ1-4; D uncertain. Trimming cost V 3 bases and J 5 bases, with 7 bases left between them. The CDR3 loop spans 13 amino acids. Germline V gene sequence: CDR1 SGHNT, CDR2 YENEEA. The CDR3 sequence: CASSFSQNEKLFF. CDR3 nucleotides: TGTGCCAGCAGCTTCTCACAGAATGAAAAACTGTTTTTT.

The chain carries TRBV5-5 and TRBJ1-5, with 10 nucleotides matching TRBD1. The CDR3 totals 16 residues. The J segment lost 7 bases and the V segment lost 0 bases, leaving 7 bases of the junction unmatched. Germline lookup yields CDR1 SGHKS and CDR2 YYEKEE (reference sequence). In DNA, the CDR3 is TGTGCCAGCAGCTTGGGAACGACAGGGGGCCGGCAGCCCCAGCATTTT. It is translated as CASSLGTTGGRQPQHF.

The chain employs TRBV5-1 and TRBJ2-7; 7 bases are a match to TRBD2. V was pared by 4 bases and J by 2 bases, with 6 bases of the junction left unmatched. The CDR3 is 14 residues long. Germline assignment: CDR1 SGHRS and CDR2 YFSETQ. The CDR3 sequence is CASSPGTTTYEQYF. The CDR3 coding sequence is TGCGCCAGCAGCCCCGGGACTACGACCTACGAGCAGTACTTC.

J is TRBJ2-1 and V is TRBV6-1; 10 nucleotides line up with TRBD2. The CDR3 spans 17 residues. V shed 0 bases, J shed 2 bases, and the junction held 4 bases outside the gene matches. Germline V gene data show CDR1 as MNHNS and CDR2 as SASEGT. CDR3 bases: TGTGCCAGCAGTGAAGCCCGGACTAGCGGAACCTACAATGAGCAGTTCTTC. Amino acids: CASSEARTSGTYNEQFF.

This chain uses TRBV7-2 with TRBJ1-3; D not certain. V lost 1 base, J lost 2 bases, and 6 bases lay in between. The CDR3 spans 14 residues. CDR1 is SGHTA, CDR2 FQGNSA, per germline. The CDR3 region is CASSLELAGNTIYF. The CDR3 DNA reads as TGTGCCAGCAGCTTAGAACTCGCTGGAAACACCATATATTTT. Full variable domain (rest looked up from reference TRBV7-2 and TRBJ1-3): GAGVSQSPSNKVTEKGKDVELRCDPISGHTALYWYRQSLGQGLEFLIYFQGNSAPDKSGLPSDRFSAERTGGSVSTLTIQRTQQEDSAVYLCASSLELAGNTIYFGEGSWLTVV.

The chain couples TRBV29-1 to TRBJ2-1; D is perhaps TRBD2 (5 bases). Germline V lookup: CDR1 SQVTM, CDR2 ANQGSEA. The CDR3 contains 11 residues. V was pared by 7 bases and J by 7 bases, with 11 bases between. This CDR3 reads CSAGRGNEQFF. DNA of the CDR3: TGCAGCGCAGGTCGCGGGAATGAGCAGTTCTTC.

The rearrangement links TRBV5-1 to TRBJ1-4; 8 positions match TRBD1. With V trimmed by 0 bases and J by 5 bases, 3 bases remained unmatched. The germline V gene encodes CDR1 SGHRS and CDR2 YFSETQ. CDR3 length equals 15 residues. The CDR3 spells CASSLDGQGNEKLFF. In DNA form, the CDR3 reads TGCGCCAGCAGCTTGGACGGACAGGGAAATGAAAAACTGTTTTTT.

V is TRBV27 and J is TRBJ2-1, with D maybe TRBD2 (6 bases). This CDR3 comprises 19 residues. CDR1 MNHEY and CDR2 SMNVEV come from the germline V gene (reference sequence). V lost 0 bases and J lost 2, with 20 bases in between. The CDR3 DNA sequence: TGTGCCAGCAGTTTATCATGGCTAGCGCGAAAAGGAACCTACAATGAGCAGTTCTTC. It codes for CASSLSWLARKGTYNEQFF.